Below are 32 T cell receptor beta chains sequenced from a single sample in a study of T cell repertoires in cytomegalovirus infection (dated by TCRdb to about 2019). The instrument was an Illumina HiSeq 1500. TCRdb trimmed public reads at Q25 via fastp, called clones via MiXCR and kept in-frame beta chains. Rows are combined by CDR3 protein, so each entry shows the most common genes and DNA. Within this sample are 650,000 to 900,000 distinct CDR3 sequences, with about 28% of them counted one time only. The ten largest clones capture approximately 14% of the sample. Which antigens these TCRs recognize remains unknown. Taken with the paper, the label for treatment or condition translates to: in vitro stimulation with specific CMV peptide epitopes to enrich CMV-specific T cells. Sequenced here: cultured CD8+ T cells from PBMCs, sampled from culture after CMV antigen stimulation. These receptors were obtained from a human donor in good health (CMV status not recorded). Some clones in this sample may be carry-over from other donors' samples.

The chain links TRBV28 to TRBJ1-1; tentatively, D is TRBD1 (6 bases). CDR1 MDHEN and CDR2 SYDVKM come from the germline V gene. The CDR3 contains 13 residues. Trimming took off 6 bases at V and 4 bases at J, with 12 bases between the two ends. The CDR3 nucleotides are TGTGCCAGCAGGATCGGACAGATCACTGAAGCTTTCTTT. It is translated as CASRIGQITEAFF.

This clonotype occurred many times. The CDR3: CASSTVGTEAFF. Written as DNA, the CDR3 is TGTGCCAGCTCCACTGTGGGCACTGAAGCTTTCTTT. The J gene is TRBJ1-1, the V gene TRBV7-9; D not resolved. V lost 8 bases and J lost 4, with 11 bases in between. Germline CDR1 and CDR2: SEHNR and FQNEAQ (reference sequence). The CDR3 runs 12 residues.

The V gene is TRBV19, the J gene TRBJ1-2; possible D gene TRBD1, 6 bases. Germline V gene data show CDR1 as LNHDA and CDR2 as SQIVND (reference sequence). The CDR3 contains 15 residues. Between the trimmed V and J ends, which lost 3 bases and 4 bases, there was a span of 15 bases. The CDR3 sequence: CASSMTPGHRYGYTF. CDR3 bases: TGTGCCAGTAGTATGACCCCGGGACACCGCTATGGCTACACCTTC.

The chain employs TRBV6-6 and TRBJ1-1, with 10 bases aligning to TRBD1. The junction had 6 bases not matched to a gene; V was cut back by 6 bases and J by 5 bases. This CDR3 has 14 amino acids. Germline assignment: CDR1 MNHNY and CDR2 SVGAGI (reference sequence). CDR3 sequence: CASRGDRGWTEAFF. The DNA of the CDR3 is TGTGCCAGCAGGGGGGACAGGGGATGGACTGAAGCTTTCTTT.

This clonotype was detected only a few times. One base away lies a much larger clone, so this may be a sequencing read error. V gene TRBV27 combines with J gene TRBJ1-3; D not resolved. Trimming pared 0 bases from V and 0 bases from J, leaving 6 bases between. The germline V gene encodes CDR1 MNHEY and CDR2 SMNVEV (reference sequence). The CDR3 extends over 15 amino acids. CDR3: CASSLSWSSGNTIYF. DNA of the CDR3: TGTGCCAGCAGTTTATCGTGGAGCTCTGGAAACACCATATATTTT.

V and J are TRBV12-3 or TRBV12-4 and TRBJ2-1, with D unclear. V shed 5 bases and J shed 5 bases, with 10 bases lying between them. This CDR3 comprises 13 residues. Here the CDR3 DNA reads TGTGCCAGCAGTAGAAAATATAACAATGAGCAGTTCTTC. This sequence encodes CASSRKYNNEQFF.

This clonotype was found many times. The chain joins TRBV7-2 to TRBJ2-4, with TRBD2 matching 7 bases. Germline CDR1 is SGHTA and CDR2 is FQGNSA. J lost 8 bases, V lost 3 bases, and 4 bases had no gene match. This CDR3 contains 13 residues. The CDR3 reads CASSLWGGDIQYF. The CDR3 DNA is TGTGCCAGCAGCTTGTGGGGGGGGGACATTCAGTACTTC.

The V call is TRBV7-6, the J call TRBJ2-1; D gene uncertain. Between the trimmed V and J ends, which lost 5 bases and 4 bases, there was a span of 15 bases. The CDR3 is 15 residues long. Germline loops: CDR1 SGHVS, CDR2 FNYEAQ. DNA of the CDR3: TGTGCCAGCAGCCCTACCCTGGTCCTTTACAATGAGCAGTTCTTC. Its translation: CASSPTLVLYNEQFF.

The CDR3 protein is CASSSTSGDPGELFF. The CDR3 region has the DNA TGTGCCAGCAGTTCGACTAGCGGGGATCCCGGGGAGCTGTTTTTT. This sequence joins TRBV27 and TRBJ2-2; 11 bases match TRBD2. This CDR3 is built from 15 residues. Unmatched junction bases numbered 4, after V lost 4 bases and J lost 6 bases. Germline values: CDR1 MNHEY, CDR2 SMNVEV (reference sequence).

In its sample, this clonotype was seen a few times. The chain combines TRBV6-1 with TRBJ1-2; 9 bases agree with TRBD1. CDR3 length: 14 amino acids. Germline V gives CDR1 MNHNS, CDR2 SASEGT. The ends lost 5 bases at V and 6 bases at J; junction bases unmatched: 7. The CDR3 reads CASSPQGAFDGYTF. DNA for the CDR3: TGTGCCAGCAGTCCACAGGGGGCATTCGATGGCTACACCTTC.

The V call is TRBV28, the J call TRBJ2-1, with TRBD1 matching 11 bases. This CDR3 has 15 residues. Germline-derived CDR1 and CDR2 are MDHEN and SYDVKM. Trimming removed 1 base from V and 8 bases from J; junction bases left unmatched: 4. This CDR3 reads CASSLLGQGGYEQFF. The CDR3 nucleotides read TGTGCCAGCAGTTTATTGGGACAGGGGGGATATGAGCAGTTCTTC.

This clonotype was detected once. The chain uses TRBV5-6 and TRBJ1-2; tentative D call: TRBD1 (5 bases). This CDR3 has 15 residues. Between the trimmed V and J ends, which lost 4 bases and 2 bases, there was a span of 15 bases. Germline CDR1 SGHDT, CDR2 YYEEEE. In nucleotides, the CDR3 is TGTGCCAGCAGCCAGCTCAGGGTTGAAAACTATGGCTACACCTTC. It yields the protein CASSQLRVENYGYTF.

This clonotype was counted ten times or more. V usage is TRBV7-2 and J usage is TRBJ2-3; TRBD2 is a possible D gene (6 bases). The CDR3 runs to 15 residues. Germline assignment: CDR1 SGHTA and CDR2 FQGNSA. The V end lost 5 bases, the J end lost 2 bases, and 14 bases lay between the germline ends. In DNA, the CDR3 is TGTGCCAGCAGCCCCCATGGAGGGCTCACAGATACGCAGTATTTT. Protein product: CASSPHGGLTDTQYF.

The chain recombines TRBV7-9 with TRBJ1-5, with D unresolved. The CDR3 length is 14 residues. Per the germline V gene, CDR1 is SEHNR and CDR2 is FQNEAQ (reference sequence). The ends were cut back, 3 bases at V and 8 bases at J, with 14 bases in the middle. DNA of the CDR3: TGTGCCAGCAGCTTCTTCGAGGGTGGGGAGCCCCAGCATTTT. It translates to CASSFFEGGEPQHF. Full variable domain (outside the CDR3, taken from reference TRBV7-9 and TRBJ1-5): DTGVSQNPRHKITKRGQNVTFRCDPISEHNRLYWYRQTLGQGPEFLTYFQNEAQLEKSRLLSDRFSAERPKGSFSTLEIQRTEQGDSAMYLCASSFFEGGEPQHFGDGTRLSIL.

The chain uses TRBV27 and TRBJ2-3; D call uncertain. Germline V gives CDR1 MNHEY, CDR2 SMNVEV (reference sequence). The CDR3 loop spans 14 amino acids. The V end lost 3 bases, the J end lost 6 bases, and 13 bases lay between the germline ends. The CDR3 nucleotides read TGTGCCAGCAGTTTGCTTTTTCAGGAGGATACGCAGTATTTT. Amino acid sequence: CASSLLFQEDTQYF.

This clonotype was counted a few times. The genes are TRBV2 and TRBJ1-5, with 9 bases aligning to TRBD1. This CDR3 is 15 amino acids long. Germline V gene data show CDR1 as SNHLY and CDR2 as FYNNEI. V was clipped by 0 bases and J by 6 bases; unmatched bases: 3. CDR3 amino acids: CASSEAGQGFQPQHF. Here the CDR3 DNA reads TGTGCCAGCAGTGAAGCGGGACAGGGATTTCAGCCCCAGCATTTT.

This clonotype came up a few times. This rearrangement joins TRBV4-3 to TRBJ2-1; 9 bases align to TRBD1. Trimming at V came to 4 bases and at J to 3 bases, leaving 4 bases not matched to a gene. Germline V gene data show CDR1 as LGHNA and CDR2 as YSLEER. The CDR3 is made up of 15 amino acids. Here the CDR3 DNA reads TGCGCCAGCAGCCTTGACAGGGGGATCTACAATGAGCAGTTCTTC. This sequence encodes CASSLDRGIYNEQFF.

This clonotype occurred many times. The chain has TRBV7-2 and TRBJ2-2; D is unclear. Germline CDR1 SGHTA, CDR2 FQGNSA. V gave up 4 bases and J gave up 7 bases, with 13 bases separating them. This CDR3 is built from 14 residues. DNA of the CDR3: TGTGCCAGCAGCTCCCCGAACAGAGACGGGGAGCTGTTTTTT. Residues: CASSSPNRDGELFF.

This clonotype showed up just a few times. The V call is TRBV2, the J call TRBJ2-5; 8 bases line up with TRBD2. Per germline, CDR1 SNHLY and CDR2 FYNNEI. The CDR3 has 16 amino acids. V gave up 1 base and J gave up 7 bases; unmatched junction bases: 11. The DNA for the CDR3 is TGTGCCAGCAGTGAAGGGGGAACTAGCGGTTTCGGGACCCAGTACTTC. Protein product: CASSEGGTSGFGTQYF.

The gene calls are TRBV5-1 and TRBJ2-1; no firm D call. The germline gives CDR1 SGHRS, CDR2 YFSETQ. Trimming stripped 0 bases from V and 8 bases from J, with 18 bases between. The CDR3 is 16 amino acids. CDR3 in amino acids: CASSLGLYGVDDEQFF. The DNA of the CDR3 is TGCGCCAGCAGCTTGGGATTGTACGGAGTTGATGATGAGCAGTTCTTC.

The CDR3 DNA reads TGTGCCAGCAGACAGGGTGCGCATGGCTACACCTTC. The encoded protein is CASRQGAHGYTF. The gene calls are TRBV6-2 or TRBV6-3 and TRBJ1-2; TRBD1 is a possible D gene (6 bases). Per the germline V gene, CDR1 is MNHEY and CDR2 is SVGEGT. CDR3 length: 12 residues. Trimming removed 6 bases from V and 6 bases from J, with 11 bases in between.

This rearrangement joins TRBV7-2 to TRBJ2-2; 9 nucleotides align to TRBD2. Germline CDR1 and CDR2: SGHTA and FQGNSA. This CDR3 has 16 residues. The J segment lost 7 bases and the V segment lost 5 bases, leaving 11 bases of the junction unmatched. CDR3 in DNA: TGTGCCAGCAGCCCACGGCGGGGGGGCGTTATCGGGGAGCTGTTTTTT. Translation: CASSPRRGGVIGELFF.

This rearrangement joins TRBV19 to TRBJ2-4; a possible D gene is TRBD1 (5 bases). CDR3 size: 12 residues. Per the germline V gene, CDR1 is LNHDA and CDR2 is SQIVND (reference sequence). Trimming left V 9 bases short and J 8 bases short, with 14 bases between. The CDR3 region is CASQGFEDIQYF. The CDR3 nucleotides are TGTGCCAGCCAGGGATTTGAGGACATTCAGTACTTC.

This clonotype has more than one count but fewer than ten. The V gene is TRBV28, the J gene TRBJ2-7; a weak D match, TRBD1 (6 bases). This CDR3 contains 15 residues. Per germline, CDR1 MDHEN and CDR2 SYDVKM. The V and J ends lost 3 bases and 1 base respectively, with 13 bases between them. Here the CDR3 DNA reads TGTGCCAGCAGTTTTCCGGGGACACCTTCCTACGAGCAGTACGTC. Protein product: CASSFPGTPSYEQYV.

This clonotype was seen only a few times. The genes are TRBV27 and TRBJ2-2, with TRBD1 matching 10 bases. The CDR3 runs 16 residues. Germline lookup yields CDR1 MNHEY and CDR2 SMNVEV (reference sequence). After removal of 5 bases from V and 3 bases from J, the junction contained 6 bases not matched to a gene. The CDR3 nucleotides are TGTGCCAGCAGTCCCCGACAGGGGGCGGACACCGGGGAGCTGTTTTTT. Translating gives CASSPRQGADTGELFF.

This clonotype was found a few times. CDR3: CAISSKDLTGYSNQPQHF. For the CDR3, the DNA is TGTGCCATCAGTTCGAAGGACCTGACGGGGTATAGCAATCAGCCCCAGCATTTT. V gene TRBV10-3 combines with J gene TRBJ1-5, with no clear D. CDR3 length: 18 amino acids. Trimming stripped 5 bases from V and 0 bases from J, with 20 bases between. The germline V gene has CDR1 ENHRY and CDR2 SYGVKD.

This clonotype has just a few counts. The chain couples TRBV4-2 to TRBJ1-1; TRBD1 aligns across 7 bases. Germline loops: CDR1 LGHNA, CDR2 YNFKEQ. The junction had 5 bases not matched to a gene; V was cut back by 1 base and J by 0 bases. There are 16 residues in the CDR3. The CDR3: CASSQAGQRMNTEAFF. The CDR3 region has the DNA TGTGCCAGCAGCCAAGCGGGACAGCGCATGAACACTGAAGCTTTCTTT.

V is TRBV25-1 and J is TRBJ2-1; TRBD1 aligns across 7 bases. Trimming cost V 4 bases and J 4 bases; bases outside gene matches: 13. The length of the CDR3 is 17 residues. Per the germline V gene, CDR1 is MGHDK and CDR2 is SYGVNS. CDR3 protein: CASSGSPRGQLYNEQFF. The CDR3 DNA is TGTGCCAGCAGTGGGAGCCCTCGGGGACAGCTATACAATGAGCAGTTCTTC.

This clonotype has more than one count but fewer than ten. This sequence joins TRBV7-9 and TRBJ1-5, with a tentative D call TRBD1 (6 bases). The ends were cut back, 5 bases at V and 0 bases at J, with 20 bases in the middle. The CDR3 loop spans 18 amino acids. CDR1 SEHNR and CDR2 FQNEAQ come from the germline V gene (reference sequence). CDR3 protein: CASSATGQGTYSNQPQHF. CDR3 coding DNA: TGTGCCAGCAGCGCAACCGGCCAGGGGACATATAGCAATCAGCCCCAGCATTTT. Based on the CDR3 plus reference TRBV7-9 and TRBJ1-5, the full variable domain is DTGVSQNPRHKITKRGQNVTFRCDPISEHNRLYWYRQTLGQGPEFLTYFQNEAQLEKSRLLSDRFSAERPKGSFSTLEIQRTEQGDSAMYLCASSATGQGTYSNQPQHFGDGTRLSIL.

The chain joins TRBV7-8 to TRBJ1-4; the D is unclear. CDR3 size: 15 residues. V lost 2 bases, J lost 5 bases, and 12 bases lay in between. Looked up from germline, CDR1 is SGHVS and CDR2 is FQNEAQ. CDR3 loop: CASSLIRIRNEKLFF. The CDR3 coding sequence is TGTGCCAGCAGCTTAATCAGGATTCGGAATGAAAAACTGTTTTTT.

V is TRBV19 and J is TRBJ1-2; D not certain. The ends were cut back, 4 bases at V and 6 bases at J, with 15 bases in the middle. From germline, CDR1 is LNHDA and CDR2 SQIVND (reference sequence). This CDR3 region has 14 residues. This CDR3 is CASSTPQRIDGYTF. The CDR3 DNA reads as TGTGCCAGTAGTACCCCCCAGCGTATTGATGGCTACACCTTC.

This clonotype has more than one count but fewer than ten. The J gene is TRBJ1-4, the V gene TRBV6-1; D remains ambiguous. Germline CDR1 reads MNHNS; CDR2 reads SASEGT. Trimming left V 6 bases short and J 8 bases short, with 13 bases between. CDR3 length equals 13 residues. This CDR3 is CASSTLADEKLFF. CDR3 sequence (DNA): TGTGCCAGCAGCACTCTAGCGGACGAAAAACTGTTTTTT.